The T cell receptor beta chain described here comes from a study of cytomegalovirus exposure and HLA in healthy donors. Details on this clone: The antigen is undetermined.

Study results and caveats: Presence/absence analyses assumed roughly uniform sequencing depth across donors.

Use of 60 Vbeta and 13 Jbeta primers characterized the PCR. The table came from immunoSEQ multiplex PCR; TCRdb's copy has only in-frame clones and leaves some out. The table lists 200,000 or so clones, 80% to 85% of them singletons. J was trimmed by 6 bases and V by 2 bases; bases with no gene match: 4. The CDR3 is 14 amino acids. Germline CDR1 MDHEN, CDR2 SYDVKM. The sample consisted of PBMCs. The clonotype originates from a woman between 50 and 59 years old in good health and CMV-seropositive. The gene calls are TRBV28 and TRBJ2-3; TRBD2 aligns across 8 bases. CDR3 bases: TGTGCCAGCAGTTTACCGGGACTAGTGGATACGCAGTATTTT. Translating it yields CASSLPGLVDTQYF.